The clone carrying this TCR beta chain was counted a few times. This specimen belongs to a study of T-cell memory formation after mild COVID-19. This CDR3 has 14 amino acids. Trimming took 6 bases from V and 5 from J, leaving 16 bases between them. Germline loops: CDR1 MNHEY, CDR2 SVGAGI. Via MiXCR, TCRdb re-called the 5' RACE reads, giving one row per CDR3 protein. The sample records 550,000 to 600,000 distinct CDR3 sequences, around a sixth being singletons. The J gene is TRBJ1-1, the V gene TRBV6-5; possibly TRBD1 for D (5 bases). The TCR comes from an adult woman who had mild COVID-19 (a few samples of this study predate the infection). Cell type and time point are not known. The source material was PBMCs or a T cell subset sorted from them (not recorded which). DNA for the CDR3: TGTGCCAGCAGCCCACGAGAGGGGAAGACTGAAGCTTTCTTT. Its translation is CASSPREGKTEAFF.